The T cell receptor beta chain described here comes from a study of cytomegalovirus exposure and HLA in healthy donors. Researchers ran the PCR with 60 Vbeta and 13 Jbeta primers. Some clones are missing from TCRdb's copy, which holds only in-frame ones; the method was immunoSEQ multiplex PCR. Among under 200,000 clones listed, around 79% were seen once. The CDR3 is 15 residues long. The V gene's germline CDR1 is SGHDT and CDR2 YYEEEE. Material: PBMCs. The origin of this receptor is a woman aged 40 to 50 in good health and CMV-seronegative. V and J are TRBV5-6 and TRBJ2-5, with D unresolved. With the DNA end fitting TRBJ2-7 better, the J assignment may be wrong. CDR3 loop: CASSLWAGGRYEQYF. CDR3 DNA: TGTGCCAGCAGCTTGTGGGCAGGTGGCAGGTACGAGCAGTACTTC.